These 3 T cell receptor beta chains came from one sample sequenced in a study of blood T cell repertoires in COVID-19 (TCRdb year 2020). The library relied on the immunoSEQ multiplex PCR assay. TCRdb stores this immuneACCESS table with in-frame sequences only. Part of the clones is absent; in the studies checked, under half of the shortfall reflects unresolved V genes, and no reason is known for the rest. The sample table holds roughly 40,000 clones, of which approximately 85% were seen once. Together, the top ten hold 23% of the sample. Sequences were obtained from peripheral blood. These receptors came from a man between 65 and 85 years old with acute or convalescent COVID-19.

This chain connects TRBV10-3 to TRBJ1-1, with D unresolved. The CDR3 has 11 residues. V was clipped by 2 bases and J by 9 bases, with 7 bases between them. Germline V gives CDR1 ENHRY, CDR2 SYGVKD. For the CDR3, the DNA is TGTGCCATCAGTGAGGACGGGAAAGCTTTCTTT. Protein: CAISEDGKAFF.

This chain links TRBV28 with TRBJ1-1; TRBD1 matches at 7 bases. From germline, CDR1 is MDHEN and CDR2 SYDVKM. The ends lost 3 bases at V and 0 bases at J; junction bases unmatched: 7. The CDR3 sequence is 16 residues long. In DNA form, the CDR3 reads TGTGCCAGCAGTTTGGCCAGGGGGGTCATGAACACTGAAGCTTTCTTT. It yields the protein CASSLARGVMNTEAFF.

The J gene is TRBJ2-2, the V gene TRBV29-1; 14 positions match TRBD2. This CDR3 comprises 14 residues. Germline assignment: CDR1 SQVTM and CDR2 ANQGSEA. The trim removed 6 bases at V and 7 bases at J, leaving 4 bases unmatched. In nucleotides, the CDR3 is TGCAGCGTGACTAGCGGGAGGGAATACGGGGAGCTGTTTTTT. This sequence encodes CSVTSGREYGELFF.